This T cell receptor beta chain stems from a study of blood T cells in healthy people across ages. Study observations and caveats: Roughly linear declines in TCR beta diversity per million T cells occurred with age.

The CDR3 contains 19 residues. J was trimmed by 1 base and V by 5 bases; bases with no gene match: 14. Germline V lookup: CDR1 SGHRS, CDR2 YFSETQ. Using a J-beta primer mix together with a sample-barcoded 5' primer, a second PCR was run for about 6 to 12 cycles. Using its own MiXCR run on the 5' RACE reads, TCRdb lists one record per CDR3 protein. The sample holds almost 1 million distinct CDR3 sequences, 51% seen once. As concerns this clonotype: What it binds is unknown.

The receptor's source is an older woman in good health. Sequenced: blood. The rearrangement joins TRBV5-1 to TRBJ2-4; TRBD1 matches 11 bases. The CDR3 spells CASSYPGQGGLGAKNIQYF. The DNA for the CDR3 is TGCGCCAGCAGTTATCCGGGACAGGGGGGACTGGGGGCCAAAAACATTCAGTACTTC. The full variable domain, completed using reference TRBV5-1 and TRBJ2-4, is KAGVTQTPRYLIKTRGQQVTLSCSPISGHRSVSWYQQTPGQGLQFLFEYFSETQRNKGNFPGRFSGRQFSNSRSEMNVSTLELGDSALYLCASSYPGQGGLGAKNIQYFGAGTRLSVL.